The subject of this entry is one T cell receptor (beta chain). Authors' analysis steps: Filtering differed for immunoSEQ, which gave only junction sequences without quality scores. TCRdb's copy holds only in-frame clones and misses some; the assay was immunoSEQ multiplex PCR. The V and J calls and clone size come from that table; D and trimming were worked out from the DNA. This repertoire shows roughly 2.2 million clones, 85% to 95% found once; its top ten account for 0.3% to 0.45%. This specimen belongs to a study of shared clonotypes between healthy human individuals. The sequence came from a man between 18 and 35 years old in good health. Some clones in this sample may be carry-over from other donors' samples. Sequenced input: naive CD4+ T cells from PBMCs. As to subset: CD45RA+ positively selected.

CDR3 sequence: CASSDRTSRTQYF. Here the CDR3 DNA reads TGTGCCAGCAGCGACCGGACTTCCCGAACGCAGTATTTT. The chain uses TRBV2 and TRBJ2-3; possibly TRBD2 for D (5 bases). This CDR3 is built from 13 residues. Germline CDR1 is SNHLY and CDR2 is FYNNEI. V lost 6 bases and J lost 9, with 16 bases in between.